Below, 9 T cell receptor beta chains from the same sample are listed, as sequenced in a study of T-cell memory formation after mild COVID-19. TCRdb re-called the 5' RACE reads with MiXCR, one entry per CDR3 protein. The table records hundreds of thousands of distinct CDR3 sequences, 14% of them present only once. The source material was PBMCs or a T cell subset sorted from them (not recorded which). The receptors were sampled from a man younger than 35 who had mild COVID-19 (a few samples of this study predate the infection). Cell type and time point are not known.

In this sample, this clonotype turned up many times. This rearrangement joins TRBV6-2 or TRBV6-3 to TRBJ1-6, with D perhaps TRBD1 (5 bases). From germline, CDR1 is MNHEY and CDR2 SVGEGT. The CDR3 has 13 residues. Trimming cost V 4 bases and J 8 bases, with 9 bases left between them. CDR3 region: CASSFREHSPLHF. The CDR3 coding sequence is TGTGCCAGCAGTTTCAGGGAACATTCACCCCTCCACTTT.

The chain uses TRBV6-1 and TRBJ1-2; D may be TRBD1 (5 bases). CDR1 MNHNS and CDR2 SASEGT come from the germline V gene. There are 14 residues in the CDR3. V was clipped by 10 bases and J by 6 bases, with 21 bases between them. CDR3 protein: CATGVKSGLNGYTF. Written as DNA, the CDR3 is TGTGCCACCGGCGTCAAATCAGGGCTCAATGGCTACACCTTC.

This chain connects TRBV18 to TRBJ2-1; 10 nucleotides align to TRBD1. The CDR3 contains 15 residues. Trimming took 3 bases from V and 6 from J; bases not matched to a gene: 5. Germline values: CDR1 KGHSH, CDR2 LQKENI. CDR3 DNA sequence: TGTGCCAGCTCACCCGGGGGACAGGGGTTCAATGAGCAGTTCTTC. Translating gives CASSPGGQGFNEQFF.

There are a few counts of this clonotype. J is TRBJ1-1 and V is TRBV20-1; 7 bases are shared with TRBD1. This CDR3 contains 14 residues. From germline, CDR1 is DFQATT and CDR2 SNEGSKA (reference sequence). The trim removed 6 bases at V and 0 bases at J, leaving 7 bases unmatched. CDR3 sequence (DNA): TGCAGTGCCCCCCGGGACAGCGTGAACACTGAAGCTTTCTTT. It yields the protein CSAPRDSVNTEAFF.

The rearrangement links TRBV5-1 to TRBJ2-5; D uncertain. This CDR3 has 12 amino acids. In germline, CDR1 is SGHRS, CDR2 YFSETQ. V lost 7 bases and J 0 bases, leaving 7 bases between the germline ends. CDR3: CASGWYQETQYF. In DNA form, the CDR3 reads TGCGCCAGCGGATGGTACCAAGAGACCCAGTACTTC.

This clonotype has just a few counts. J is TRBJ1-1 and V is TRBV7-9; no reliable D call. Germline V gives CDR1 SEHNR, CDR2 FQNEAQ (reference sequence). This CDR3 is built from 17 residues. Deletions cut 5 bases from V and 0 bases from J, with 19 bases between. The CDR3 DNA reads TGTGCCAGCAGCAATCGGGTGGGGTCCGGGCTGAACACTGAAGCTTTCTTT. Residues: CASSNRVGSGLNTEAFF.

This clonotype was detected a few times. The chain links TRBV5-1 to TRBJ1-1; perhaps TRBD1 as D (6 bases). Germline V CDR1 and CDR2: SGHRS, YFSETQ. V lost 5 bases and J 2 bases, leaving 16 bases between the germline ends. The CDR3 totals 15 residues. In nucleotides, the CDR3 is TGCGCCAGCAGTTTCCTCCGGGACAAAAACACTGAAGCTTTCTTT. This codes for CASSFLRDKNTEAFF.

J is TRBJ2-5 and V is TRBV7-9; 7 nucleotides agree with TRBD1. The CDR3 has 14 amino acids. The junction had 4 bases not matched to a gene; V was cut back by 2 bases and J by 4 bases. CDR1 and CDR2 from the germline V gene are SEHNR and FQNEAQ (reference sequence). The CDR3 sequence is CASSLTGTVETQYF. The CDR3 coding sequence is TGTGCCAGCAGCTTAACCGGGACAGTAGAGACCCAGTACTTC.

This clonotype was detected only a few times. The chain recombines TRBV5-5 with TRBJ1-4; unclear D gene. In germline, CDR1 is SGHKS, CDR2 YYEKEE (reference sequence). This CDR3 is 18 amino acids long. V lost 2 bases and J lost 7, with 24 bases in between. The CDR3 sequence: CASSFSPSTPGRGEKLFF. Here the CDR3 DNA reads TGTGCCAGCAGCTTTTCCCCCTCGACGCCCGGGAGAGGTGAAAAACTGTTTTTT.